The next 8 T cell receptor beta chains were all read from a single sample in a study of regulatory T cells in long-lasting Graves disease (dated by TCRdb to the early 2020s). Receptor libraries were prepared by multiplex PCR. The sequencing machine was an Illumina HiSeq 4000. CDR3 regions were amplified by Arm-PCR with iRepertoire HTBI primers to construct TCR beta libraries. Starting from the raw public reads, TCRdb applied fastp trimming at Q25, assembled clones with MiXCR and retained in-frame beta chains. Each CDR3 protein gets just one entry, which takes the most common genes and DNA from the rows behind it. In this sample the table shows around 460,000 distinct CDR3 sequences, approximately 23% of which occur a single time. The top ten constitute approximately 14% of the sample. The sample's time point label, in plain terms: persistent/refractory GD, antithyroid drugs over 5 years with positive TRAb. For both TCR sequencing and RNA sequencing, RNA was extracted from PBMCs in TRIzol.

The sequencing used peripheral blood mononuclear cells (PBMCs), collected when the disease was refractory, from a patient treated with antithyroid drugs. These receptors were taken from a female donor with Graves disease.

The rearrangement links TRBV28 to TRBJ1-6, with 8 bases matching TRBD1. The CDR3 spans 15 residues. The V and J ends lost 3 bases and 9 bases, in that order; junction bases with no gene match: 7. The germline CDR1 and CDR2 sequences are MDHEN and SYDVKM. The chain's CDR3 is CASSFGGRGRSPLHF. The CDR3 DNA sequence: TGTGCCAGCAGTTTCGGTGGCAGGGGGCGTTCACCCCTCCACTTT.

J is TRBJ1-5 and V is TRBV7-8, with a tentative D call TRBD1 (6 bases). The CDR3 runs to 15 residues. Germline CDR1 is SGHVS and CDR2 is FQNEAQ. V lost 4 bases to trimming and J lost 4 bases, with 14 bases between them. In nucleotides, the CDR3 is TGTGCCAGCAGCTCAAGGGACACCTTAAATCAGCCCCAGCATTTT. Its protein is CASSSRDTLNQPQHF.

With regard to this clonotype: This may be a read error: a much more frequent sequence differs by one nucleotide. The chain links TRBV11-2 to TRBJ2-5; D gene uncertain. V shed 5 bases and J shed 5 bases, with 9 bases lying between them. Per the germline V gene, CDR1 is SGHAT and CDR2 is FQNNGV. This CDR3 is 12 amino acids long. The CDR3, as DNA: TGTGCCAGCAGCCTTTTATCGGAGACCCAGTACTTC. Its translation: CASSLLSETQYF.

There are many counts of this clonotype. The CDR3: CASRDPGGRPFF. The CDR3, as DNA: TGTGCCAGCAGGGACCCGGGTGGAAGGCCTTTCTTT. V is TRBV28 and J is TRBJ1-1; D unresolved. The CDR3 consists of 12 residues. Germline lookup yields CDR1 MDHEN and CDR2 SYDVKM. Trimming removed 6 bases at V and 12 bases at J, with 17 bases between.

CDR3 coding DNA: TGTGCCAGCGGGCGGGACCACGCGGGGAATTCACCCCTCCACTTT. Protein: CASGRDHAGNSPLHF. This chain connects TRBV12-3 or TRBV12-4 to TRBJ1-6, with a weak D call TRBD1 (5 bases). The CDR3 consists of 15 residues. V was shortened by 8 bases and J by 7 bases, with 18 bases between the two germline ends.

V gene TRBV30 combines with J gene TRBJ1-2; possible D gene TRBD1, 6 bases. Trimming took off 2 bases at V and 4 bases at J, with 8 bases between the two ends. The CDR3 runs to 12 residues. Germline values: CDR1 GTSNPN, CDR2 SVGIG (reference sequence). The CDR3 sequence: CAWSRTAYGYTF. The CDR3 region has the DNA TGTGCCTGGAGTAGGACAGCCTATGGCTACACCTTC.

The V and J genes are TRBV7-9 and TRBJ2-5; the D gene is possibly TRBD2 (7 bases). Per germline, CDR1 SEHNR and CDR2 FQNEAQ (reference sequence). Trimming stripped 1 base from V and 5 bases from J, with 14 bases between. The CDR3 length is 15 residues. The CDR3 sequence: CASSLVRGADETQYF. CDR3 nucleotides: TGTGCCAGCAGCTTAGTTCGGGGGGCGGACGAGACCCAGTACTTC. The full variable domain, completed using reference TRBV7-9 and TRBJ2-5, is DTGVSQNPRHKITKRGQNVTFRCDPISEHNRLYWYRQTLGQGPEFLTYFQNEAQLEKSRLLSDRFSAERPKGSFSTLEIQRTEQGDSAMYLCASSLVRGADETQYFGPGTRLLVL.

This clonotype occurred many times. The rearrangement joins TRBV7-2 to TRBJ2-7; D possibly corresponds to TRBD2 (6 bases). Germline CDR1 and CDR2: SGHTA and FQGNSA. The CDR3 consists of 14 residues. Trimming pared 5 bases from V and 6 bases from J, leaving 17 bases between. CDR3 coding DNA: TGTGCCAGCAGCCTCATACCCCTTAGCGGCGAGCAGTACTTC. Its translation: CASSLIPLSGEQYF.